These 30 T cell receptor beta chains were sequenced from one sample in a study of T cells in pancreatic ductal adenocarcinoma. Surgery without prior neoadjuvant therapy was the treatment of the selected pancreatic ductal adenocarcinoma patients. Method: immunoSEQ multiplex PCR; TCRdb's copy keeps in-frame clones and lacks some. The sample records tens of thousands of clones, just over 90% being singletons. The sequenced sample was PBMCs. All receptors derive from a human donor with pancreatic ductal adenocarcinoma.

This clone was seen a few times. For the CDR3, the DNA is TGTGCCAGTAGTCCCGACAGGGGGGAGCAGCCCCAGCATTTT. This codes for CASSPDRGEQPQHF. This chain joins TRBV19 and TRBJ1-5, with 9 bases lining up with TRBD1. The CDR3 has 14 residues. Germline CDR1 and CDR2: LNHDA and SQIVND (reference sequence). With V trimmed by 5 bases and J by 7 bases, 6 bases remained unmatched.

The J gene is TRBJ1-1, the V gene TRBV7-9; no definite D call. The CDR3 has 14 residues. Germline V gives CDR1 SEHNR, CDR2 FQNEAQ (reference sequence). The germline V and J ends were trimmed by 1 base and 1 base, with 7 bases remaining between them. CDR3 nucleotide sequence: TGTGCCAGCAGCTTAGATATAACGAACACTGAAGCTTTCTTT. Translating it yields CASSLDITNTEAFF.

This clone was picked up a small number of times. The chain couples TRBV2 to TRBJ1-5, with a tentative D call TRBD1 (5 bases). The V gene lost 6 bases and the J gene lost 1 base, with 13 bases spanning the gap. This CDR3 is 15 amino acids long. CDR1 is SNHLY and CDR2 is FYNNEI in the germline V gene. CDR3 protein: CASRGLGGSNQPQHF. The CDR3 DNA reads TGTGCCAGCAGGGGATTGGGGGGAAGCAATCAGCCCCAGCATTTT.

The V call is TRBV5-6, the J call TRBJ2-7; D gene unclear. V gave up 2 bases and J gave up 0 bases, with 9 bases separating them. The germline V gene encodes CDR1 SGHDT and CDR2 YYEEEE. The CDR3 covers 14 residues. The CDR3 is CASSFGPGSYEQYF. Here the CDR3 DNA reads TGTGCCAGCAGCTTCGGTCCCGGCTCCTACGAGCAGTACTTC.

The chain is built from TRBV2 and TRBJ1-2; D is undetermined. CDR3 length equals 12 residues. Trimming pared 7 bases from V and 7 bases from J, leaving 13 bases between. Germline-derived CDR1 and CDR2 are SNHLY and FYNNEI. The CDR3 here is CASTRDRGGYTF. In nucleotides, the CDR3 is TGTGCCAGCACGCGAGATCGGGGTGGCTACACCTTC.

V and J are TRBV6-5 and TRBJ2-5; 7 bases match TRBD1. Germline CDR1 and CDR2: MNHEY and SVGAGI. The V segment lost 5 bases and the J segment 5 bases; nucleotides outside the gene matches: 8. CDR3 length equals 14 residues. For the CDR3, the DNA is TGTGCCAGCAGTCAACCCGACAGGGTTGAGACCCAGTACTTC. This translates into CASSQPDRVETQYF.

V usage is TRBV2 and J usage is TRBJ2-3; 7 bases are shared with TRBD2. CDR1 SNHLY and CDR2 FYNNEI come from the germline V gene. The CDR3 runs 17 residues. Trimming cost V 2 bases and J 5 bases; bases outside gene matches: 13. The CDR3 DNA follows: TGTGCCAGCAGTGAATGGCAGGCGGGAGCTTCCGGAGATACGCAGTATTTT. Its translation is CASSEWQAGASGDTQYF.

This chain uses TRBV7-2 with TRBJ2-7; TRBD2 matches 9 bases. The CDR3 loop spans 16 amino acids. Germline CDR1 is SGHTA and CDR2 is FQGNSA. After removal of 4 bases from V and 3 bases from J, the junction contained 10 bases not matched to a gene. CDR3 DNA sequence: TGTGCCAGCAGCTCCCGTCTAGCGGGGCTTCACTACGAGCAGTACTTC. Its translation is CASSSRLAGLHYEQYF.

The sample holds one count of this clone. This sequence joins TRBV28 and TRBJ1-4, with 10 bases that match TRBD1. The CDR3 runs to 15 residues. Germline loops: CDR1 MDHEN, CDR2 SYDVKM. The V and J ends lost 5 bases and 10 bases, in that order; junction bases with no gene match: 10. Here the CDR3 DNA reads TGTGCCAGCAGTCCCCTGACAGGGGGCGCCGGAAAACTGTTTTTT. Its translation is CASSPLTGGAGKLFF.

This rearrangement joins TRBV27 to TRBJ1-2; no firm D call. The CDR3 length is 13 residues. The germline V and J ends were trimmed by 6 bases and 3 bases, with 11 bases remaining between them. Germline CDR1 is MNHEY and CDR2 is SMNVEV (reference sequence). The CDR3 DNA follows: TGTGCCAGCAGCCCGCGTGGGCACTATGGCTACACCTTC. Translating it yields CASSPRGHYGYTF.

The chain employs TRBV2 and TRBJ2-1; D gene ambiguous. Trimming removed 1 base at V and 5 bases at J, with 9 bases between. The V gene's germline CDR1 is SNHLY and CDR2 FYNNEI. The length of the CDR3 is 14 residues. The CDR3 here is CASSEGARNNEQFF. CDR3 bases: TGTGCCAGCAGTGAAGGGGCCCGAAACAATGAGCAGTTCTTC.

The V call is TRBV5-1, the J call TRBJ2-3; D is unclear. V was shortened by 4 bases and J by 1 base, with 10 bases between the two germline ends. There are 14 residues in the CDR3. CDR1 is SGHRS, CDR2 YFSETQ, per germline. In DNA form, the CDR3 reads TGCGCCAGCAGCCGGAGAGTTGGCACAGATACGCAGTATTTT. Translating gives CASSRRVGTDTQYF.

The CDR3: CASSHPSDLASDTQYF. CDR3 sequence (DNA): TGTGCCAGCAGCCACCCGAGCGACCTAGCGTCAGATACGCAGTATTTT. The chain is built from TRBV11-2 and TRBJ2-3; perhaps TRBD2 as D (6 bases). The CDR3 covers 16 residues. Looked up from germline, CDR1 is SGHAT and CDR2 is FQNNGV. Between the trimmed V and J ends, which lost 5 bases and 4 bases, there was a span of 19 bases.

The chain employs TRBV6-1 and TRBJ2-7; D is unresolved. Germline V gives CDR1 MNHNS, CDR2 SASEGT. The CDR3 is made up of 13 amino acids. V gave up 7 bases and J gave up 4 bases, with 14 bases separating them. DNA of the CDR3: TGTGCCAGCACTCCAGGTATCTTGTACGAGCAGTACTTC. Its translation is CASTPGILYEQYF.

The chain carries TRBV6-8 and TRBJ2-2; the D call may be TRBD1 or TRBD2 (5 bases each). V was pared by 6 bases and J by 3 bases, with 20 bases between. The CDR3 is 17 amino acids. Germline CDR1 reads MNHGY; CDR2 reads SAAAGT. As DNA, the CDR3 is TGTGCCAGCAGCCACCGACGGGGCGGCGCTGACACCGGGGAGCTGTTTTTT. This sequence encodes CASSHRRGGADTGELFF.

The J gene is TRBJ2-3, the V gene TRBV6-1, with D tentatively TRBD1 or TRBD2 (5 bases each). Per germline, CDR1 MNHNS and CDR2 SASEGT. CDR3 length: 15 amino acids. V gave up 0 bases and J gave up 5 bases, with 12 bases separating them. CDR3 nucleotide sequence: TGTGCCAGCAGTGAAGCACGGGGCTTAAAAGATACGCAGTATTTT. Its translation: CASSEARGLKDTQYF.

The J gene is TRBJ1-1, the V gene TRBV6-5, with unresolved D. Trimming left V 2 bases short and J 7 bases short, with 14 bases between. This CDR3 has 14 residues. From germline, CDR1 is MNHEY and CDR2 SVGAGI. The CDR3 region is CASSYRTLTNEAFF. The CDR3 DNA follows: TGTGCCAGCAGTTACAGGACTTTAACAAATGAAGCTTTCTTT.

This clone was counted once. The CDR3 region is CAWSKRFMNTEAFF. For the CDR3, the DNA is TGTGCCTGGAGTAAGAGGTTCATGAACACTGAAGCTTTCTTT. The J gene is TRBJ1-1, the V gene TRBV30; D is ambiguous. The CDR3 length is 14 residues. V lost 2 bases and J lost 0, with 10 bases in between. Germline CDR1 and CDR2: GTSNPN and SVGIG (reference sequence).

The J gene is TRBJ1-4, the V gene TRBV25-1, with D unresolved. Trimming removed 6 bases from V and 8 bases from J, with 16 bases in between. Germline assignment: CDR1 MGHDK and CDR2 SYGVNS. The CDR3 contains 14 residues. CDR3 sequence reads: CASSQARGVEKLFF. The DNA for the CDR3 is TGTGCCAGCAGCCAGGCACGCGGGGTAGAAAAACTGTTTTTT. The full variable domain, its missing parts supplied by reference TRBV25-1 and TRBJ1-4, is EADIYQTPRYLVIGTGKKITLECSQTMGHDKMYWYQQDPGMELHLIHYSYGVNSTEKGDLSSESTVSRIRTEHFPLTLESARPSHTSQYLCASSQARGVEKLFFGSGTQLSVL.

This clone has a handful of counts. The rearrangement links TRBV7-9 to TRBJ1-5; a weak D match, TRBD1 (5 bases). Germline assignment: CDR1 SEHNR and CDR2 FQNEAQ (reference sequence). V was shortened by 4 bases and J by 7 bases, with 14 bases between the two germline ends. This CDR3 is 14 amino acids long. CDR3 sequence (DNA): TGTGCCAGCAGCTCAGACACCTGGGGCCAGCCCCAGCATTTT. Encoded protein: CASSSDTWGQPQHF.

This sequence joins TRBV4-2 and TRBJ2-1; D not resolved. The CDR3 sequence is 12 residues long. Germline CDR1 LGHNA, CDR2 YNFKEQ. The V end was cut by 4 bases, the J end by 8 bases, with 9 bases between. CDR3 in DNA: TGTGCCAGCAGCCTGGCTATGGATGAGCAGTTCTTC. This codes for CASSLAMDEQFF.

The chain carries TRBV27 and TRBJ1-1; 7 bases align to TRBD1. The V gene's germline CDR1 is MNHEY and CDR2 SMNVEV (reference sequence). Trimming cost V 4 bases and J 8 bases; bases outside gene matches: 7. This CDR3 comprises 13 residues. CDR3 coding DNA: TGTGCCAGCAGTTACACCCCGACAGGGGAAGCTTTCTTT. Translation: CASSYTPTGEAFF.

The gene calls are TRBV9 and TRBJ1-1; the D gene is possibly TRBD1 (5 bases). Germline V lookup: CDR1 SGDLS, CDR2 YYNGEE. The V and J ends lost 4 bases and 0 bases respectively, with 16 bases between them. The CDR3 contains 16 residues. CDR3 coding DNA: TGTGCCAGCAGCCCCGGCCGTTGGGGGTTGAACACTGAAGCTTTCTTT. Translated, it gives CASSPGRWGLNTEAFF.

This chain links TRBV7-9 with TRBJ1-1, with 9 bases that match TRBD1. The CDR3 length is 16 residues. Trimming at V came to 6 bases and at J to 1 base, leaving 9 bases not matched to a gene. Germline V gene sequence: CDR1 SEHNR, CDR2 FQNEAQ (reference sequence). This CDR3 reads CASSTGTGMGNTEAFF. DNA for the CDR3: TGTGCCAGCAGTACCGGGACAGGGATGGGGAACACTGAAGCTTTCTTT.

The CDR3 nucleotides read TGTGCCAGCAGCCCCCTCAGCGGGAGTGCGGATGAGCAGTTCTTC. This encodes CASSPLSGSADEQFF. This chain connects TRBV7-3 to TRBJ2-1; 8 nucleotides match TRBD2. Germline CDR1 and CDR2: SGHTA and FQGTGA. V shed 5 bases and J 8 bases; nucleotides not matched to a gene: 11. CDR3 length equals 15 residues.

J is TRBJ2-3 and V is TRBV6-5; 8 bases match TRBD1. Germline-derived CDR1 and CDR2 are MNHEY and SVGAGI. The CDR3 covers 14 residues. The trim removed 5 bases at V and 0 bases at J, leaving 1 base unmatched. CDR3 protein: CASSRTGSTDTQYF. CDR3 coding DNA: TGTGCCAGCAGTCGGACAGGGAGCACAGATACGCAGTATTTT.

The gene calls are TRBV28 and TRBJ1-3, with D unclear. The CDR3 consists of 16 residues. V lost 3 bases to trimming and J lost 4 bases, with 16 bases between them. From germline, CDR1 is MDHEN and CDR2 SYDVKM. The CDR3 is CASSLRPPRGGNTIYF. The CDR3 nucleotides are TGTGCCAGCAGTTTGAGGCCACCACGAGGGGGAAACACCATATATTTT. Drawing the rest from reference TRBV28 and TRBJ1-3, the complete variable domain is DVKVTQSSRYLVKRTGEKVFLECVQDMDHENMFWYRQDPGLGLRLIYFSYDVKMKEKGDIPEGYSVSREKKERFSLILESASTNQTSMYLCASSLRPPRGGNTIYFGEGSWLTVV.

This sequence joins TRBV5-1 and TRBJ2-1; D is ambiguous. V lost 3 bases and J 6 bases, leaving 13 bases between the germline ends. Germline V gives CDR1 SGHRS, CDR2 YFSETQ. The CDR3 totals 14 residues. As DNA, the CDR3 is TGCGCCAGCAGCTCGGGTGATAGCCCCAATGAGCAGTTCTTC. Translated: CASSSGDSPNEQFF.

The chain couples TRBV6-5 to TRBJ1-2; maybe TRBD1 (5 bases). V dropped 8 bases and J dropped 2 bases, with 18 bases sitting between them. CDR1 and CDR2 from the germline V gene are MNHEY and SVGAGI. The CDR3 runs 15 residues. The CDR3 protein is CASRSNGGTNYGYTF. CDR3 bases: TGTGCCAGCCGCTCGAATGGGGGAACAAACTATGGCTACACCTTC.

The chain is built from TRBV9 and TRBJ1-2; 8 nucleotides agree with TRBD1. Trimming removed 3 bases from V and 8 bases from J; junction bases left unmatched: 6. CDR1 and CDR2 (germline): SGDLS, YYNGEE. CDR3 length: 13 amino acids. The CDR3 is CASSAQTGAGYTF. The CDR3 coding sequence is TGTGCCAGCAGCGCACAGACAGGGGCAGGCTACACCTTC.